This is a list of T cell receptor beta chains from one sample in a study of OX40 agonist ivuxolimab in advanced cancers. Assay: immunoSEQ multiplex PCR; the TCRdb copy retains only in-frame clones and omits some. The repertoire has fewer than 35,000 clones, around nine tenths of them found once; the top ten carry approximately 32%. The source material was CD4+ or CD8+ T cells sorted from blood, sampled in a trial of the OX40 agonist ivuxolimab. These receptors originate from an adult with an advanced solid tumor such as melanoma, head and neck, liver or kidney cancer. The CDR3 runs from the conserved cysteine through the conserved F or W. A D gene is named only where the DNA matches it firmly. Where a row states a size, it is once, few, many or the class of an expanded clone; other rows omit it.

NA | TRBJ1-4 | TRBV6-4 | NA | TGTGCCAGGGATATTGATGAAAAACTGTTTTTT | CARDIDEKLFF
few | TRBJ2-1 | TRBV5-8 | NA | TGTGCCAGCAGCTTCCCCGTCAATGAGCAGTTCTTC | CASSFPVNEQFF
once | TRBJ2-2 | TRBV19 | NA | TGTGCCAGTAGTAGGGTTTGGGAATCGAACACCGGGGAGCTGTTTTTT | CASSRVWESNTGELFF
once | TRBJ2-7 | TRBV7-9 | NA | TGTGCCAGCAGCCTTAGCGGCTACGAGCAGTACTTC | CASSLSGYEQYF
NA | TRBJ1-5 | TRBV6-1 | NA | TGTGCCAGTTCAACCTCAGGGTTGAGCAATCAGCCCCAGCATTTT | CASSTSGLSNQPQHF
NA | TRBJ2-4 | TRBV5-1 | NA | TGCGCCAGCAGCGCTAGGGATCCTAGCCCCAAAAACATTCAGTACTTC | CASSARDPSPKNIQYF
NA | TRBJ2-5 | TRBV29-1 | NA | TGCAGCGTTGTCGGCAGGGGAGAGACCCAGTACTTC | CSVVGRGETQYF
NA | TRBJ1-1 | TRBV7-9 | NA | TGTGCCAGCAGCTTAGCGCAGGGGCTGAACACTGAAGCTTTCTTT | CASSLAQGLNTEAFF
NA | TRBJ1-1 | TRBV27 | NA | TGTGCCAGCAGTTTTGGGGGTAGGAACACTGAAGCTTTCTTT | CASSFGGRNTEAFF
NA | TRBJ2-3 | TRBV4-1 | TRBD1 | TGCGCCAGCAGTCCCGGACAGGCAGATACGCAGTATTTT | CASSPGQADTQYF
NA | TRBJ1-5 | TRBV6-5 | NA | TGTGCCAGCATTCCCCTTTATTCCAGCAATCAGCCCCAGCATTTT | CASIPLYSSNQPQHF
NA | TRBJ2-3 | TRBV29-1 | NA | TGCAGCGTTTACGACCCGCAGATGCGCACAGATACGCAGTATTTT | CSVYDPQMRTDTQYF
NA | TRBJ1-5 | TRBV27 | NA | TGTGCCAGCAGCGCTTCTCCGGGGGGCGGTCAGCCCCAGCATTTT | CASSASPGGGQPQHF
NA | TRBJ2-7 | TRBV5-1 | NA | TGCGCCAGCAGCTTGGCAGTAGGTACCTACGAGCAGTACTTC | CASSLAVGTYEQYF
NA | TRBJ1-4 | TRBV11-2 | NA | TGTGCCAGCAGCGGGGCCAGGGAAAAACTGTTTTTT | CASSGAREKLFF
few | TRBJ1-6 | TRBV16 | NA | TGTGCCAGCAGCCATACCGGGCCCGCTTCGGGGGGTGATAATTCACCCCTCCACTTT | CASSHTGPASGGDNSPLHF
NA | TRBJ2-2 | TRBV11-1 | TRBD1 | TGTGCCAGCAGCTTCATGGGACAGGGGTGGACCGGGGAGCTGTTTTTT | CASSFMGQGWTGELFF
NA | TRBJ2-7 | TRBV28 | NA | TGTGCCAGCAGTTCACCCGGGACGGTGCGATACGAGCAGTACTTC | CASSSPGTVRYEQYF